These 9 T cell receptor beta chains were all obtained from the same sample, sequenced in a study of low-dose radiotherapy and immunotherapy resistance in tumors. The time point: after trial treatment. Treatment meaning: LDRT plus nivolumab, ipilimumab, low-dose cyclophosphamide and aspirin (RACIN trial). Priming of first-strand cDNA relied on TRAV- and TRBV-specific primers (covering alpha and beta chains). A constant-region primer paired with the V-primer adapter amplified TCRs over about 19 PCR cycles. MiXCR, applied by TCRdb to the reads, yields one record per CDR3 protein. Of 100,000 or so distinct CDR3 sequences detected, around 20% appear once; the ten largest clones hold over 4%. The sequencing here drew on PBMCs, taken after low-dose radiotherapy plus immunotherapy. Receptor source: a male donor with prostate cancer.

This clonotype came up many times. The chain uses TRBV5-4 and TRBJ2-1, with D maybe TRBD2 (5 bases). The germline V gene encodes CDR1 SGHNT and CDR2 YYREEE (reference sequence). The CDR3 is 12 amino acids. V was pared by 6 bases and J by 9 bases, with 13 bases between. CDR3 DNA sequence: TGTGCCAGCACGACGAGGGCTGGTGAGCAGTTCTTC. Its protein is CASTTRAGEQFF. The full variable domain, completed using reference TRBV5-4 and TRBJ2-1, is ETGVTQSPTHLIKTRGQQVTLRCSSQSGHNTVSWYQQALGQGPQFIFQYYREEENGRGNFPPRFSGLQFPNYSSELNVNALELDDSALYLCASTTRAGEQFFGPGTRLTVL.

This clonotype was seen many times. The chain joins TRBV5-1 to TRBJ2-1, with D perhaps matching TRBD2 (6 bases). The germline CDR1 and CDR2 sequences are SGHRS and YFSETQ. Trimming shortened V by 4 bases and J by 0 bases, and 8 bases separated the two germline ends. The length of the CDR3 is 14 residues. In DNA form, the CDR3 reads TGCGCCAGCAGCCCGACTAGCTCCTACAATGAGCAGTTCTTC. Translated, it gives CASSPTSSYNEQFF.

There are a few counts of this clonotype. The genes are TRBV5-4 and TRBJ2-2, with D unresolved. This CDR3 region has 13 residues. Germline assignment: CDR1 SGHNT and CDR2 YYREEE (reference sequence). Between the trimmed V and J ends, which lost 5 bases and 0 bases, there was a span of 5 bases. CDR3 sequence: CASRDSNTGELFF. In DNA form, the CDR3 reads TGTGCCAGCAGAGATTCGAACACCGGGGAGCTGTTTTTT.

J is TRBJ1-1 and V is TRBV5-1, with 8 nucleotides matching TRBD1. The CDR3 contains 15 residues. The germline V gene encodes CDR1 SGHRS and CDR2 YFSETQ. Losses at the gene ends were 4 bases for V and 0 bases for J; bases not matched to a gene: 5. The CDR3 sequence: CASSGGQGMNTEAFF. CDR3 coding DNA: TGCGCCAGCAGCGGCGGACAGGGAATGAACACTGAAGCTTTCTTT.

This clonotype was picked up many times. V usage is TRBV19 and J usage is TRBJ1-1; D is perhaps TRBD1 (5 bases). V lost 5 bases to trimming and J lost 4 bases, with 14 bases between them. This CDR3 comprises 14 residues. Germline V gene data show CDR1 as LNHDA and CDR2 as SQIVND (reference sequence). The CDR3 spells CASSLRGRITEAFF. CDR3 nucleotide sequence: TGTGCCAGTAGTTTAAGGGGACGGATCACTGAAGCTTTCTTT.

This clonotype showed up many times. CDR3 sequence reads: CASSPPGRGLYEQYF. The CDR3 DNA is TGTGCCAGCTCACCACCGGGCAGGGGGCTCTACGAGCAGTACTTC. The chain uses TRBV18 and TRBJ2-7; 8 bases line up with TRBD1. The CDR3 contains 15 residues. V was pared by 0 bases and J by 3 bases, with 4 bases of the junction left unmatched. Germline values: CDR1 KGHSH, CDR2 LQKENI.

CDR3: CASRPSGGLADTQYF. Written as DNA, the CDR3 is TGTGCCAGCAGGCCTAGCGGGGGGCTTGCAGATACGCAGTATTTT. V is TRBV12-3 or TRBV12-4 and J is TRBJ2-3; TRBD2 aligns across 11 bases. J was trimmed by 4 bases and V by 6 bases; bases with no gene match: 6. This CDR3 has 15 amino acids.

This clonotype was counted many times. The genes are TRBV30 and TRBJ2-7; D call uncertain. This CDR3 region has 13 residues. Germline-derived CDR1 and CDR2 are GTSNPN and SVGIG (reference sequence). Trimming removed 0 bases at V and 4 bases at J, with 10 bases between. The CDR3 loop is CAWSVNRQYEQYF. The CDR3 DNA follows: TGTGCCTGGAGTGTTAATCGGCAATACGAGCAGTACTTC.

This clonotype is classed as medium-sized. The CDR3 loop reads CASSLGGFSSYNEQFF. The CDR3 coding sequence is TGTGCCAGCAGCTTGGGTGGGTTCAGCTCCTACAATGAGCAGTTCTTC. The chain carries TRBV5-6 and TRBJ2-1; D is undetermined. V lost 0 bases, J lost 0 bases, and 10 bases lay in between. The germline gives CDR1 SGHDT, CDR2 YYEEEE. CDR3 length: 16 residues. Using reference TRBV5-6 and TRBJ2-1 for the parts outside the CDR3, the full variable domain is DAGVTQSPTHLIKTRGQQVTLRCSPKSGHDTVSWYQQALGQGPQFIFQYYEEEERQRGNFPDRFSGHQFPNYSSELNVNALLLGDSALYLCASSLGGFSSYNEQFFGPGTRLTVL.